This T cell receptor beta chain was sequenced for a study of blood T cell repertoires in COVID-19. Study information: The United States, Italy and Spain were the sources of the acute and convalescent COVID-19 samples.

As processed by the authors: Amplification from reference gene primers served as the basis for estimated nucleated cell counts. Measured with immunoSEQ multiplex PCR; TCRdb has only the in-frame clones, and not every one. From that table come the V and J calls and clone size; the DNA was used to work out D and trimming. The sample contains 150,000 to 200,000 clones, approximately 82% of which appear only once. The receptor's source is a man between 65 and 85 years old who had recovered from COVID-19. Specimen: peripheral blood.

The CDR3 DNA reads TGTGCCAGCGGGACTAACCAAGAGACCCAGTACTTC. Its translation: CASGTNQETQYF. V usage is TRBV6-5 and J usage is TRBJ2-5; 7 bases align to TRBD2. CDR3 length equals 12 residues. Trimming cost V 8 bases and J 0 bases; bases outside gene matches: 0. CDR1 MNHEY and CDR2 SVGAGI come from the germline V gene.